Following are 24 T cell receptor beta chains from one sample sequenced in a study of CD8 T cells in ankylosing spondylitis. MiXCR, run by TCRdb on the 5' RACE reads, gives a single entry per CDR3 protein. The sample consists of approximately 250,000 distinct CDR3 sequences, 8% to 10% of them appearing once. Sample: blood, either unsorted or a sorted T cell fraction (not recorded which). These receptor sequences come from a female donor with ankylosing spondylitis or in good health (not recorded which).

The rearrangement joins TRBV7-9 to TRBJ2-6; maybe TRBD1 (5 bases). Germline V CDR1 and CDR2: SEHNR, FQNEAQ (reference sequence). V lost 5 bases to trimming and J lost 0 bases, with 11 bases between them. The CDR3 runs to 16 residues. The CDR3 coding sequence is TGTGCCAGCAGCCCCCCGACAGTCTCTGGGGCCAACGTCCTGACTTTC. Residues: CASSPPTVSGANVLTF.

A few counts support this clonotype. The rearrangement joins TRBV7-9 to TRBJ1-3; 7 positions agree with TRBD1. V dropped 1 base and J dropped 9; count of bases not matched to a gene: 6. The CDR3 has 14 amino acids. Looked up from germline, CDR1 is SEHNR and CDR2 is FQNEAQ (reference sequence). The CDR3 nucleotides are TGTGCCAGCAGCTTAGACGAGGGGGCCAGCACCATATATTTT. This codes for CASSLDEGASTIYF.

Details on this clonotype: Since a much larger clone is just one base distant, this may be a read error. This chain uses TRBV30 with TRBJ2-5; tentative D call: TRBD2 (6 bases). The CDR3 sequence is 13 residues long. Trimming took off 1 base at V and 9 bases at J, with 15 bases between the two ends. CDR1 and CDR2 (germline): GTSNPN, SVGIG (reference sequence). The CDR3, as DNA: TGTGCCTGGAGTGCAATGGTTGGGGAGGCCCAGTACTTC. Translation: CAWSAMVGEAQYF.

This clonotype was found many times. This chain links TRBV27 with TRBJ1-1, with D tentatively TRBD1 (5 bases). This CDR3 spans 18 amino acids. V was clipped by 3 bases and J by 0 bases, with 20 bases between them. The germline V gene has CDR1 MNHEY and CDR2 SMNVEV (reference sequence). For the CDR3, the DNA is TGTGCCAGCAGTTTTCTTCCCAGGGAGGGTGGCGTGAACACTGAAGCTTTCTTT. It yields the protein CASSFLPREGGVNTEAFF.

At least ten counts were recorded for this clonotype. The rearrangement joins TRBV29-1 to TRBJ1-2; D is unclear. The V and J ends lost 4 bases and 2 bases respectively, with 5 bases between them. CDR3 length equals 11 residues. Germline assignment: CDR1 SQVTM and CDR2 ANQGSEA. The DNA of the CDR3 is TGCAGCGTTGTATCCAACTATGGCTACACCTTC. Translating gives CSVVSNYGYTF.

At least ten counts were recorded for this clonotype. V gene TRBV7-8 combines with J gene TRBJ2-3; TRBD1 might be the D (7 bases). Germline CDR1 reads SGHVS; CDR2 reads FQNEAQ. V lost 4 bases, J lost 3 bases, and 17 bases lay in between. CDR3 size: 16 residues. CDR3 protein: CASSSRGTVVTDTQYF. For the CDR3, the DNA is TGTGCCAGCAGCTCCCGGGGGACAGTCGTGACAGATACGCAGTATTTT.

This clonotype has at least ten counts. The J gene is TRBJ1-1, the V gene TRBV20-1; the D gene is possibly TRBD1 (6 bases). V was pared by 3 bases and J by 6 bases, with 17 bases between. This CDR3 spans 14 amino acids. Germline V gene sequence: CDR1 DFQATT, CDR2 SNEGSKA (reference sequence). CDR3 coding DNA: TGCAGTGCTAGGGGGGGGGCCGTAAATGCTGAAGCTTTCTTT. The encoded protein is CSARGGAVNAEAFF.

This clonotype was counted at least ten times. The rearrangement uses TRBV10-3 and TRBJ2-7; TRBD1 agrees at 9 bases. The CDR3 has 15 residues. CDR1 and CDR2 from the germline V gene are ENHRY and SYGVKD. The ends lost 4 bases at V and 2 bases at J; junction bases unmatched: 6. The CDR3 loop is CAISGRDRDTYEQYF. CDR3 sequence (DNA): TGTGCCATCAGTGGCCGGGACAGGGACACCTACGAGCAGTACTTC.

The sample holds many counts of this clonotype. The chain recombines TRBV20-1 with TRBJ2-7, with 10 bases fitting TRBD2. Germline V lookup: CDR1 DFQATT, CDR2 SNEGSKA (reference sequence). The CDR3 is 13 residues long. With 6 bases clipped from V and 1 base from J, the junction kept 3 bases outside the gene matches. The CDR3 sequence: CSALAGESYEQYF. Written as DNA, the CDR3 is TGCAGTGCCCTAGCGGGAGAATCCTACGAGCAGTACTTC.

The chain has TRBV2 and TRBJ2-7, with no clear D. The CDR3 extends over 12 amino acids. V lost 1 base and J 6 bases, leaving 7 bases between the germline ends. Germline CDR1 SNHLY, CDR2 FYNNEI. DNA of the CDR3: TGTGCCAGCAGTGAAGTTAGACGCGAGCAGTACTTC. Translating it yields CASSEVRREQYF.

This clonotype occurred a few times. The rearrangement uses TRBV7-6 and TRBJ2-7; 10 bases are a match to TRBD2. In germline, CDR1 is SGHVS, CDR2 FNYEAQ. Trimming took 4 bases from V and 4 from J; bases not matched to a gene: 7. The CDR3 runs to 15 residues. CDR3: CASSSKREGGYEQYF. The CDR3 DNA follows: TGTGCCAGCAGCTCTAAGCGGGAGGGCGGGTACGAGCAGTACTTC.

This clonotype was observed many times. This rearrangement joins TRBV18 to TRBJ2-6; no clear D gene. The CDR3 contains 15 residues. Germline assignment: CDR1 KGHSH and CDR2 LQKENI. The V and J ends lost 3 bases and 0 bases respectively, with 6 bases between them. The CDR3 DNA reads as TGTGCCAGCTCACCCTCGGTCTCTGGGGCCAACGTCCTGACTTTC. This encodes CASSPSVSGANVLTF.

There are a few counts of this clonotype. A junction boundary mismatches the germline segment, possibly from a read error. J is TRBJ1-1 and V is TRBV20-1; no firm D call. The CDR3 totals 17 residues. CDR1 and CDR2 (germline): DFQATT, SNEGSKA (reference sequence). The CDR3 coding sequence is TGCTGTGCTAGAGATAGGCCGGCGCCGTTCATGAACACTGAAGCTTTCTTT. This translates into CCARDRPAPFMNTEAFF.

This clonotype was detected ten times or more. The rearrangement joins TRBV5-1 to TRBJ2-7, with 7 bases that match TRBD1. The V and J ends lost 5 bases and 3 bases, in that order; junction bases with no gene match: 11. CDR3 length: 15 amino acids. Germline V gene data show CDR1 as SGHRS and CDR2 as YFSETQ. Here the CDR3 reads CASRKDSGGFYEQYF. In DNA, the CDR3 is TGCGCCAGCAGGAAGGATTCAGGGGGATTCTACGAGCAGTACTTC.

This clonotype was observed a handful of times. The chain couples TRBV6-1 to TRBJ1-4; TRBD1 aligns across 8 bases. The CDR3 has 15 amino acids. The germline CDR1 and CDR2 sequences are MNHNS and SASEGT. The ends lost 5 bases at V and 3 bases at J; junction bases unmatched: 5. The CDR3 nucleotides read TGTGCCAGCAGTCTAGGACAGGGACCTAATGAAAAACTGTTTTTT. Translation gives CASSLGQGPNEKLFF.

This clonotype was counted a few times. V gene TRBV12-3 or TRBV12-4 combines with J gene TRBJ1-2; a weak D match, TRBD1 (5 bases). V lost 5 bases, J lost 5 bases, and 15 bases lay in between. The CDR3 extends over 14 amino acids. CDR3 region: CASSVTGTVYGYTF. CDR3 bases: TGTGCCAGCAGTGTTACCGGGACGGTATATGGCTACACCTTC.

This clonotype was counted ten times or more. The J gene is TRBJ2-2, the V gene TRBV11-2, with 10 nucleotides matching TRBD2. The CDR3 sequence is 16 residues long. After removal of 2 bases from V and 5 bases from J, the junction contained 5 bases not matched to a gene. CDR1 and CDR2 from the germline V gene are SGHAT and FQNNGV. The CDR3 sequence is CASSLSASGGTGELFF. CDR3 nucleotides: TGTGCCAGCAGCTTAAGTGCTAGCGGGGGAACCGGGGAGCTGTTTTTT.

This clonotype has ten or more counts. The V gene is TRBV4-3, the J gene TRBJ2-1, with 8 bases identical to TRBD2. Looked up from germline, CDR1 is LGHNA and CDR2 is YSLEER. This CDR3 contains 16 residues. Trimming removed 0 bases from V and 6 bases from J; junction bases left unmatched: 7. Here the CDR3 reads CASSQELGGGSNEQFF. CDR3 bases: TGCGCCAGCAGCCAAGAATTGGGCGGGGGGAGCAATGAGCAGTTCTTC.

This clonotype was counted at least ten times. The V call is TRBV4-3, the J call TRBJ2-3; D is possibly TRBD2 (6 bases). The CDR3 consists of 18 residues. Looked up from germline, CDR1 is LGHNA and CDR2 is YSLEER. Trimming stripped 0 bases from V and 0 bases from J, with 16 bases between. The CDR3 DNA reads TGCGCCAGCAGCCAAGATCGTATTAGTGCGGGAAGCACAGATACGCAGTATTTT. This sequence encodes CASSQDRISAGSTDTQYF.

This clonotype was recorded at least ten times. CDR3 in amino acids: CASSPNREGGGETQYF. CDR3 bases: TGTGCCAGCTCACCCAACCGGGAAGGAGGTGGGGAGACCCAGTACTTC. The genes are TRBV18 and TRBJ2-5, with D possibly TRBD2 on 5 matching bases. V shed 3 bases and J shed 5 bases, with 19 bases lying between them. CDR1 and CDR2 from the germline V gene are KGHSH and LQKENI. This CDR3 contains 16 residues.

This clonotype was detected many times. V usage is TRBV29-1 and J usage is TRBJ1-1; weak D call: TRBD1 (5 bases). The V end lost 3 bases, the J end lost 5 bases, and 13 bases lay between the germline ends. The CDR3 is 13 residues long. Germline-derived CDR1 and CDR2 are SQVTM and ANQGSEA. In DNA, the CDR3 is TGCAGCGTTGATTCCCAGGGATGGACTGAAGCTTTCTTT. Translated, it gives CSVDSQGWTEAFF.

This clonotype was detected ten times or more. The V gene is TRBV2, the J gene TRBJ1-1; perhaps TRBD1 as D (6 bases). CDR1 and CDR2 from the germline V gene are SNHLY and FYNNEI. V was pared by 2 bases and J by 1 base, with 14 bases between. This CDR3 region has 16 residues. The CDR3 bases are TGTGCCAGCAGTGAATTCTTAGGGGGAGGGAACACTGAAGCTTTCTTT. Translation gives CASSEFLGGGNTEAFF.

This clonotype has at least ten counts. This chain uses TRBV20-1 with TRBJ2-6; 11 bases agree with TRBD1. With 4 bases clipped from V and 1 base from J, the junction kept 6 bases outside the gene matches. This CDR3 has 17 residues. The V gene's germline CDR1 is DFQATT and CDR2 SNEGSKA (reference sequence). The CDR3 here is CSAKGQGGRSGANVLTF. CDR3 bases: TGCAGTGCTAAGGGACAGGGGGGTAGGTCTGGGGCCAACGTCCTGACTTTC.

J is TRBJ2-3 and V is TRBV11-2, with D uncertain. In germline, CDR1 is SGHAT, CDR2 FQNNGV. The CDR3 runs 15 residues. Trimming removed 1 base from V and 3 bases from J, with 11 bases in between. This CDR3 reads CASSLARLRTDTQYF. The DNA of the CDR3 is TGTGCCAGCAGCTTAGCGAGGCTGAGGACAGATACGCAGTATTTT. Full variable domain (outside the CDR3, taken from reference TRBV11-2 and TRBJ2-3): EAGVAQSPRYKIIEKRQSVAFWCNPISGHATLYWYQQILGQGPKLLIQFQNNGVVDDSQLPKDRFSAERLKGVDSTLKIQPAKLEDSAVYLCASSLARLRTDTQYFGPGTRLTVL.